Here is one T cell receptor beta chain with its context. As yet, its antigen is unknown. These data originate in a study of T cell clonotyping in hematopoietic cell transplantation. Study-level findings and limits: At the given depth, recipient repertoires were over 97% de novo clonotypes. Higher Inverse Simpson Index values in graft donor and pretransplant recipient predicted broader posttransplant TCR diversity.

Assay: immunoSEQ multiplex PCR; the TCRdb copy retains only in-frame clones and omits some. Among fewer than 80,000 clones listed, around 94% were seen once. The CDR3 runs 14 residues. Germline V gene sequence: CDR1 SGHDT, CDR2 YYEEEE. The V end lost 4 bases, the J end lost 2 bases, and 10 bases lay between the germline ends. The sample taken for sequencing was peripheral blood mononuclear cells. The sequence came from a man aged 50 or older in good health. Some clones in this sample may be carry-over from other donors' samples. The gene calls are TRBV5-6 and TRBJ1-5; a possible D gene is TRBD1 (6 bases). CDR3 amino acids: CASSLGQRNQPQHF. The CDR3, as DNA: TGTGCCAGCAGCCTCGGACAGCGCAATCAGCCCCAGCATTTT.